Presented here are 14 T cell receptor beta chains from one specimen sequenced in a study of T-cell memory formation after mild COVID-19. TCRdb reanalysed the 5' RACE reads using MiXCR and keeps one entry per CDR3 protein. The data contain more than 350,000 distinct CDR3 sequences, 16% of them singletons. Input material: PBMCs or a T cell subset sorted from them (not recorded which). Every receptor here comes from a man aged 18 to 29 who had mild COVID-19 (a few samples of this study predate the infection). Cell type and time point are not known.

CDR3 in amino acids: CATSDPQGYEQYF. Written as DNA, the CDR3 is TGTGCCACCAGTGACCCGCAGGGCTACGAGCAGTACTTC. V gene TRBV24-1 combines with J gene TRBJ2-7, with D tentatively TRBD1 (5 bases). Between the trimmed V and J ends, which lost 4 bases and 3 bases, there was a span of 9 bases. The CDR3 totals 13 residues. Germline CDR1 is KGHDR and CDR2 is SFDVKD.

This clonotype has ten or more counts. J is TRBJ2-2 and V is TRBV5-1; D may be TRBD1 (6 bases). Trimming pared 0 bases from V and 1 base from J, leaving 10 bases between. Germline values: CDR1 SGHRS, CDR2 YFSETQ. The CDR3 covers 16 residues. The CDR3 DNA follows: TGCGCCAGCAGCTTGGATGGACAGTTGAACACCGGGGAGCTGTTTTTT. Amino acids: CASSLDGQLNTGELFF.

The table lists this clonotype with a few counts. This chain joins TRBV11-2 and TRBJ2-1; 8 nucleotides line up with TRBD2. CDR3 size: 15 residues. Germline CDR1 is SGHAT and CDR2 is FQNNGV. J gave up 4 bases and V 4 bases, and 6 bases lay outside the gene matches. The CDR3 spells CASSSGLGGYNEQFF. CDR3 nucleotide sequence: TGTGCCAGCAGCTCGGGACTAGGGGGGTACAATGAGCAGTTCTTC.

This clonotype was counted a few times. The chain recombines TRBV14 with TRBJ2-7, with D perhaps matching TRBD2 (5 bases). Between the trimmed V and J ends, which lost 1 base and 2 bases, there was a span of 6 bases. Germline CDR1 SGHDN, CDR2 FVKESK. The CDR3 covers 13 residues. CDR3 nucleotide sequence: TGTGCCAGCAGCCAAGTCGGGACCTACGAGCAGTACGTC. This codes for CASSQVGTYEQYV.

The table lists this clonotype with a few counts. V gene TRBV7-9 combines with J gene TRBJ1-2, with TRBD1 matching 9 bases. Trimming took 1 base from V and 8 from J; bases not matched to a gene: 5. The germline gives CDR1 SEHNR, CDR2 FQNEAQ (reference sequence). This CDR3 region has 14 residues. CDR3 amino acids: CASSLGTGAGGYTF. CDR3 DNA: TGTGCCAGCAGCTTAGGGACAGGGGCAGGAGGCTACACCTTC.

This clonotype has just a few counts. The genes are TRBV4-1 and TRBJ1-4; D gene unclear. The germline V and J ends were trimmed by 4 bases and 8 bases, with 17 bases remaining between them. This CDR3 spans 15 amino acids. Germline-derived CDR1 and CDR2 are MGHRA and YSYEKL. CDR3 loop: CASSLIAYIGEKLFF. In DNA form, the CDR3 reads TGCGCCAGCAGCCTTATAGCCTACATCGGCGAAAAACTGTTTTTT.

This chain connects TRBV20-1 to TRBJ1-2; D unclear. Germline CDR1 and CDR2: DFQATT and SNEGSKA (reference sequence). The CDR3 has 12 residues. V dropped 6 bases and J dropped 8 bases, with 16 bases sitting between them. CDR3 region: CSAMRNTEGYTF. The CDR3 DNA is TGCAGTGCGATGAGGAACACTGAGGGCTACACCTTC.

This clonotype was seen at least ten times. This rearrangement joins TRBV25-1 to TRBJ2-5; D gene uncertain. Trimming left V 1 base short and J 5 bases short, with 14 bases between. CDR3 size: 15 residues. Germline V gene data show CDR1 as MGHDK and CDR2 as SYGVNS. CDR3 in DNA: TGTGCCAGCAGTGAATCCGGGCGGATGGGGGAGACCCAGTACTTC. Amino acids: CASSESGRMGETQYF. Complete variable domain (other parts from reference TRBV25-1 and TRBJ2-5): EADIYQTPRYLVIGTGKKITLECSQTMGHDKMYWYQQDPGMELHLIHYSYGVNSTEKGDLSSESTVSRIRTEHFPLTLESARPSHTSQYLCASSESGRMGETQYFGPGTRLLVL.

Here the CDR3 reads CASSLAFRRTGKGYEQYF. CDR3 sequence (DNA): TGTGCCAGCAGCTTAGCCTTCCGTCGGACAGGGAAGGGCTACGAGCAGTACTTC. The J gene is TRBJ2-7, the V gene TRBV11-2; 8 bases line up with TRBD1. The CDR3 length is 18 residues. The V segment lost 1 base and the J segment 3 bases; nucleotides outside the gene matches: 14. Germline lookup yields CDR1 SGHAT and CDR2 FQNNGV.

V gene TRBV27 combines with J gene TRBJ2-7; possible D gene TRBD2, 6 bases. CDR3 size: 13 residues. V lost 5 bases, J lost 6 bases, and 14 bases lay in between. Germline V CDR1 and CDR2: MNHEY, SMNVEV (reference sequence). CDR3 region: CASSLPTRREQYV. Here the CDR3 DNA reads TGTGCCAGCAGTCTACCGACTAGGCGCGAGCAGTACGTC.

The sample holds a few counts of this clonotype. This chain joins TRBV20-1 and TRBJ2-4; tentative D call: TRBD2 (5 bases). CDR3 length: 15 residues. Between the trimmed V and J ends, which lost 6 bases and 0 bases, there was a span of 15 bases. Per the germline V gene, CDR1 is DFQATT and CDR2 is SNEGSKA (reference sequence). Here the CDR3 reads CSALLPSGAKNIQYF. DNA of the CDR3: TGCAGTGCCCTCCTCCCAAGCGGAGCCAAAAACATTCAGTACTTC.

This clonotype was seen a few times. One end of the junction is discordant with germline, which a read error may explain. The chain combines TRBV28 with TRBJ2-2; D unclear. The CDR3 consists of 13 residues. Germline lookup yields CDR1 MDHEN and CDR2 SYDVKM. The CDR3 coding sequence is TGTGCCAGCAGGATGATGAACGCCGGGGAGCTGTTTTTT. Its translation is CASRMMNAGELFF.

The CDR3 here is CATKGDRDSDTQYF. The DNA for the CDR3 is TGTGCCACCAAGGGGGACAGGGACTCAGATACGCAGTATTTT. The rearrangement joins TRBV6-2 or TRBV6-3 to TRBJ2-3; TRBD1 matches 9 bases. Looked up from germline, CDR1 is MNHEY and CDR2 is SVGEGT. This CDR3 contains 14 residues. The ends lost 10 bases at V and 4 bases at J; junction bases unmatched: 9.

The gene calls are TRBV7-6 and TRBJ2-1; tentative D call: TRBD2 (7 bases). Germline V gene sequence: CDR1 SGHVS, CDR2 FNYEAQ. Trimming left V 6 bases short and J 9 bases short, with 15 bases between. The CDR3 extends over 13 amino acids. CDR3: CASSGRGGGEQFF. As DNA, the CDR3 is TGTGCCAGCAGTGGGAGGGGGGGTGGTGAGCAGTTCTTC.